The clone carrying this T cell receptor beta chain came up a few times. Looked up from germline, CDR1 is MNHNS and CDR2 is SASEGT. V was trimmed by 0 bases and J by 4 bases, leaving 9 bases between them. The CDR3 contains 15 residues. This entry is derived from a study of spatial heterogeneity in lung cancer. Study context: Patients with untreated early-stage non-small cell lung cancer, numbering approximately 79, were the donors. Mean representation of each unique TCR and UMI combination in the raw reads exceeded nine occurrences. Available follow-up PBMC samples were sequenced, at a median of about two years post-resection.

Every TCR cDNA molecule bore a unique molecular identifier. TCRdb fed the 5' RACE reads into MiXCR, producing one record per CDR3 protein. The sample holds some 120,000 distinct CDR3 sequences, more than 10% seen once. The sample's time point: blood at routine non-recurrence follow-up after resection. Whole RNA obtained from tumor, nontumor lung or frozen PBMC underwent sequencing without sorting. This sample comprised PBMCs, obtained at follow-up. This sequence originates from a male donor with early-stage non-small cell lung cancer. The chain recombines TRBV6-1 with TRBJ2-2; possibly TRBD1 or TRBD2 for D (5 bases each). CDR3 DNA: TGTGCCAGCAGTGAAGCGCTGGGGGTCACCGGGGAGCTGTTTTTT. Translating gives CASSEALGVTGELFF.